The table lists the clone carrying this TCR beta chain with a few counts. Its antigen is unidentified. Template switching by 5'RACE produced TCR cDNA, adding a universal primer site and UMIs. In TCRdb, the 5' RACE reads were re-called with MiXCR into one record per CDR3 protein. The sample includes 250,000 to 350,000 distinct CDR3 sequences, approximately 10% of them seen just once. This sample was taken from a study of T cells after yellow fever vaccination. Study as a whole: SMART-Seq v4 Ultra Low Input handled preparation of low-cell-number fractions.

Study results and caveats: Once the booster was given, most primary-vaccination clones reappeared, at just over 95% for CD4 and roughly 85% for CD8. Just a small share of clonotypes turned up in the CD4 compartment as well as the CD8 compartment.

V shed 2 bases and J shed 4 bases, with 11 bases lying between them. Germline V gives CDR1 SGHTA, CDR2 FQGTGA. This CDR3 has 14 residues. The sequencing here drew on CD4+ T cells sorted from PBMCs, taken 5 days after the yellow fever booster vaccination. The origin of this receptor is a man younger than 35 who received the YFV17D yellow fever vaccine. The V gene is TRBV7-3, the J gene TRBJ2-5; the D call may be TRBD1 or TRBD2 (6 bases each). CDR3 nucleotides: TGTGCCAGCAGCTTACAAGGGGGAGGAGAGACCCAGTACTTC. This translates into CASSLQGGGETQYF.